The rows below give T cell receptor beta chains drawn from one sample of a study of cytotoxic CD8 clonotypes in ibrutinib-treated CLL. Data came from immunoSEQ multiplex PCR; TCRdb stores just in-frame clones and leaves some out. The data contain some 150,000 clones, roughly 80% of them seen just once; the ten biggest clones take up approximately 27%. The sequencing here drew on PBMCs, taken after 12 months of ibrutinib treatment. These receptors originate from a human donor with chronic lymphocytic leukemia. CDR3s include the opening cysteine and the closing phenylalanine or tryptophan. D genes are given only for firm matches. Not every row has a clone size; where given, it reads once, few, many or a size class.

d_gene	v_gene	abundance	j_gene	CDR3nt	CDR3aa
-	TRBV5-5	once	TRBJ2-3	TGTGCCAGCAGCTATATTTTGACGGCGGGGATTAAAGATACGCAGTATTTT	CASSYILTAGIKDTQYF
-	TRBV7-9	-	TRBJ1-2	TGTGCCAGCACGTTCGCAGGGTCTAGCTATGGCTACACCTTC	CASTFAGSSYGYTF
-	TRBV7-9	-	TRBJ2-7	TGTGCCAGCAGCTTATGGGGTGACGAGCAGTACTTC	CASSLWGDEQYF
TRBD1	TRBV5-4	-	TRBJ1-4	TGTGCCAGCAGCCTACGGACAGGGGGCTTGTCTAATGAAAAACTGTTTTTT	CASSLRTGGLSNEKLFF
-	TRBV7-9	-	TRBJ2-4	TGTGCCGCGGGGAGCGGAGCCAAAAACATTCAGTACTTC	CAAGSGAKNIQYF
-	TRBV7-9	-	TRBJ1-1	TGTGCCAGCAGCCGACAGACAGGTCCAAACACTGAAGCTTTCTTT	CASSRQTGPNTEAFF
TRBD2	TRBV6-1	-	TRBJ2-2	TGTGCCAGCAGTGGAGGTAGCGGGAGTTTGTACACCGGGGAGCTGTTTTTT	CASSGGSGSLYTGELFF
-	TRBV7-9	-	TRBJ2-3	TGTGCCAGCAGCTTATATCGGCAACTAGGCCGGGGGGATACGCAGTATTTT	CASSLYRQLGRGDTQYF
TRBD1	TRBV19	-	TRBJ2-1	TGTGCCAGTAGTAACCCGGGACAGGGATACAATGAGCAGTTCTTC	CASSNPGQGYNEQFF
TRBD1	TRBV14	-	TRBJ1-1	TGTGCCAGCAGCTTCGGGACAGGGAACACTGAAGCTTTCTTT	CASSFGTGNTEAFF
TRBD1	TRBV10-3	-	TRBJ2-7	TGTGCCACCTGGGACAGTGATACCTACGAGCAGTACTTC	CATWDSDTYEQYF
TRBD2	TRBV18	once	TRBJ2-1	TGTGCCAGCTCACCAGCTGGACTAGCGGGCAACGTCGGTGAGTTCTTC	CASSPAGLAGNVGEFF
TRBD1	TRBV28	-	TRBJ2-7	TGTGCCAGCACAGACAGGGTGGACGAGCAGTACTTC	CASTDRVDEQYF
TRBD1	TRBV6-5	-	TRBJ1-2	TGTGCCAGCAGTTCATCGACAGGGAACTATGGCTACACCTTC	CASSSSTGNYGYTF
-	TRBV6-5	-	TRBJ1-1	TGTGCCAGCAGAACACGACACGCGAACACTGAAGCTTTCTTT	CASRTRHANTEAFF
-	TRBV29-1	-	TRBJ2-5	TGCAGCGTTGGGAGGGCTCAGGAGACCCAGTACTTC	CSVGRAQETQYF
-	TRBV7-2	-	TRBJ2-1	TGTGCCAGCAGCTTCGACAGTTACGGGGAGCAGTTCTTC	CASSFDSYGEQFF
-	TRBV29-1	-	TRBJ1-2	TGCAGCGTTGAAGATCTTAACTATGGCTACACCTTC	CSVEDLNYGYTF
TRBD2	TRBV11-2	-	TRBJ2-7	TGTGCCAGCAGCCCCCTGGGACTAGCGGGAGCCTACGAGCAGTACTTC	CASSPLGLAGAYEQYF
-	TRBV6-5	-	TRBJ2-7	TGTGCCAGCAGTTACCCAGGGGCCGAGCAGTACTTC	CASSYPGAEQYF
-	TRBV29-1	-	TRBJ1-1	TGCAGCGTTGAATTCGGAATTGAAGCTTTCTTT	CSVEFGIEAFF
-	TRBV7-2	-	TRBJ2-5	TGTGCCAGCAGCGCAATCGGGCAGCCCGGTGGGAGAGGGACCCAGTACTTC	CASSAIGQPGGRGTQYF
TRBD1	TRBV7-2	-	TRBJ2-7	TGTGCCAGCAGCTTGGACAGGGGATCCTACGAGCAGTACTTC	CASSLDRGSYEQYF
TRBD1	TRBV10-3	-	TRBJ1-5	TGTGCCATCAGTGAACAGGGGCAAGAGCCCCAGCATTTT	CAISEQGQEPQHF
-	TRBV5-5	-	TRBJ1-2	TGTGCCAGCAGCTTGAAGTTGGGGGGATATGGCTACACCTTC	CASSLKLGGYGYTF
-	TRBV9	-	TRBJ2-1	TGTGCCAGCAGCGTAGATGTACAGGGCTATGAGCAGTTCTTC	CASSVDVQGYEQFF
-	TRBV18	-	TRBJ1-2	TGTGCCAGCTCACCTATTGTCGACAGGCCAACCGGCTACACCTTC	CASSPIVDRPTGYTF
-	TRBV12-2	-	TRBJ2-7	TGTGCAAGTCGCGCGGGGGGCGACGAGCAGTACTTC	CASRAGGDEQYF
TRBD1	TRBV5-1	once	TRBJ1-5	TGCGCCAGCAGCTTGGACGGGACAGCTTACAATCAGCCCCAGCATTTT	CASSLDGTAYNQPQHF
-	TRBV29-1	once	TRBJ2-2	TGCAGCGTTGATCTCGCGAACACCGGGGAGCTGTTTTTT	CSVDLANTGELFF
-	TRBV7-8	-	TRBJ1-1	TGTGCCAGCAGCTTAAGGGAGATGAACACTGAAGCTTTCTTT	CASSLREMNTEAFF
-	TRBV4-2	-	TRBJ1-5	TGTGCCAGCAGCCAAGGAGTGACAAACCCCCTCAATCAGCCCCAGCATTTT	CASSQGVTNPLNQPQHF
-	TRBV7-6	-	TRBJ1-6	TGTGCCAGCAGAGGAGAGCCTAATTCACCCCTCCACTTT	CASRGEPNSPLHF
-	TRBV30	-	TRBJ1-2	TGTGCCTGGAGCCTCCAGGGTCTCAGTTACTATGGCTACACCTTC	CAWSLQGLSYYGYTF
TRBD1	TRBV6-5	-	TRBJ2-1	TGTGCCAGCGAGACAGACAGGGATGAGCAGTTCTTC	CASETDRDEQFF
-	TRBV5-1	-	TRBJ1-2	TGCGCCAGCAGCCCCACTTATCCGGGGGAGGGCTATGGCTACACCTTC	CASSPTYPGEGYGYTF